The source of this T cell receptor beta chain is a study of T cells in lung cancer brain metastases. The study's findings and limits: Brain metastasis T cell infiltration was not adjusted for preoperative corticosteroid effects.

Using immunoSEQ multiplex PCR, the repertoire was profiled, and TCRdb retains in-frame clones only, with some absent. There are roughly 720 clones in the sample; roughly nine tenths occur only once, and roughly 3.3% lies in the top ten. Concerning this clone: Its antigen is not identified.

Exclusion applied to any patient with a history of multiple malignancies. Source material: tumor tissue from the primary lung tumor. This TCR derives from a woman aged 70 to 79 with non-small cell lung cancer.

The CDR3 DNA sequence: TGTGCCAGCAGCGTTATCACAGATACGCAGTATTTT. Its protein product is CASSVITDTQYF. The rearrangement links TRBV9 to TRBJ2-3, with D uncertain. Germline CDR1 and CDR2: SGDLS and YYNGEE. The ends were cut back, 2 bases at V and 2 bases at J, with 3 bases in the middle. This CDR3 contains 12 residues.